Below, 26 T cell receptor beta chains from the same sample are listed, as sequenced in a study of blood T cell repertoires in COVID-19. TCRdb's copy holds only in-frame clones and misses some; the assay was immunoSEQ multiplex PCR. Among over 150,000 clones listed, about 86% were seen once. Sequencing used PBMCs or T cells enriched from blood (not recorded which). The receptor source for this set is a man aged 45-60 years who had recovered from COVID-19.

The genes are TRBV7-2 and TRBJ1-5, with D possibly TRBD1 on 5 matching bases. V dropped 4 bases and J dropped 6 bases, with 10 bases sitting between them. From germline, CDR1 is SGHTA and CDR2 FQGNSA. The CDR3 has 13 residues. CDR3 loop: CASSSAGIQPQHF. In nucleotides, the CDR3 is TGTGCCAGCAGCTCCGCAGGGATTCAGCCCCAGCATTTT.

The CDR3 nucleotides read TGTGCCAGCAGCGTAGGAACAGGGGCGCAGTACGAGCAGTACTTC. Encoded protein: CASSVGTGAQYEQYF. V is TRBV9 and J is TRBJ2-7, with TRBD1 identical over 7 bases. Germline values: CDR1 SGDLS, CDR2 YYNGEE. This CDR3 is built from 15 residues. V lost 0 bases to trimming and J lost 4 bases; unmatched junction nucleotides: 7.

The genes are TRBV12-5 and TRBJ1-1; 7 bases line up with TRBD1. Germline values: CDR1 LGHNT, CDR2 FRNRAP. The CDR3 extends over 14 amino acids. J lost 10 bases, V lost 6 bases, and 14 bases had no gene match. The CDR3 is CASGRTGALGGAFF. CDR3 sequence (DNA): TGTGCTAGTGGAAGAACAGGGGCCCTTGGTGGAGCTTTCTTT.

The chain recombines TRBV19 with TRBJ1-5; weak D call: TRBD1 (5 bases). The ends were cut back, 7 bases at V and 2 bases at J, with 21 bases in the middle. The CDR3 length is 17 residues. In germline, CDR1 is LNHDA, CDR2 SQIVND (reference sequence). CDR3 nucleotides: TGTGCCAGTACCCCTCGACAAGCCACGGGGGGCAATCAGCCCCAGCATTTT. As protein: CASTPRQATGGNQPQHF.

This chain joins TRBV19 and TRBJ1-2; 7 bases map to TRBD1. Germline loops: CDR1 LNHDA, CDR2 SQIVND (reference sequence). The CDR3 has 13 amino acids. J gave up 4 bases and V 5 bases, and 4 bases lay outside the gene matches. DNA of the CDR3: TGTGCCAGTAGTTTACCAGGGGGCTATGGCTACACCTTC. This translates into CASSLPGGYGYTF.

The chain uses TRBV30 and TRBJ2-1; 9 bases map to TRBD1. Germline assignment: CDR1 GTSNPN and CDR2 SVGIG (reference sequence). The CDR3 extends over 17 amino acids. The ends lost 3 bases at V and 6 bases at J; junction bases unmatched: 15. The CDR3 is CAWRWDRADRETNEQFF. The CDR3 DNA sequence: TGTGCCTGGAGATGGGACAGGGCGGATAGAGAGACCAATGAGCAGTTCTTC.

The chain joins TRBV21-1 to TRBJ1-5; TRBD1 is the table's D call, not checked against the DNA. TRBV21-1 is assigned pseudogene status. The CDR3 has 14 residues. The CDR3 bases are TGTGCCAGCAGCAAAGTCCTGGGGCCTCAGCCCCAGCATTTT. It specifies CASSKVLGPQPQHF.

The genes are TRBV5-1 and TRBJ2-7, with D possibly being TRBD2 (7 bases). The germline V gene encodes CDR1 SGHRS and CDR2 YFSETQ. This CDR3 comprises 14 residues. Trimming took off 3 bases at V and 6 bases at J, with 16 bases between the two ends. The CDR3: CASSWGGGPVEQYF. CDR3 in DNA: TGCGCCAGCAGCTGGGGCGGGGGCCCCGTCGAGCAGTACTTC.

The DNA for the CDR3 is TGTGCCAGCAGTGATCCAAAGAGGGCTAACTATGGCTACACCTTC. Translated, it gives CASSDPKRANYGYTF. This chain links TRBV25-1 with TRBJ1-2; no firm D call. Germline V gives CDR1 MGHDK, CDR2 SYGVNS. The CDR3 extends over 15 amino acids. Trimming stripped 3 bases from V and 0 bases from J, with 11 bases between.

The chain combines TRBV27 with TRBJ2-3, with 8 positions matching TRBD2. The CDR3 extends over 14 amino acids. CDR1 and CDR2 (germline): MNHEY, SMNVEV (reference sequence). J gave up 2 bases and V 7 bases, and 5 bases lay outside the gene matches. CDR3 amino acids: CASTASGYTDTQYF. The CDR3 region has the DNA TGTGCCAGCACCGCTAGCGGGTACACAGATACGCAGTATTTT.

The V and J genes are TRBV6-5 and TRBJ2-7; 7 nucleotides line up with TRBD1. The V gene's germline CDR1 is MNHEY and CDR2 SVGAGI. V was clipped by 7 bases and J by 2 bases; unmatched bases: 8. There are 14 residues in the CDR3. The CDR3: CASTPTGQTYEQYF. Written as DNA, the CDR3 is TGTGCCAGCACCCCAACGGGACAGACCTACGAGCAGTACTTC.

The gene calls are TRBV7-2 and TRBJ1-4; possibly TRBD1 for D (5 bases). Germline CDR1 is SGHTA and CDR2 is FQGNSA. The CDR3 is 17 residues long. V shed 2 bases and J shed 0 bases, with 13 bases lying between them. CDR3 bases: TGTGCCAGCAGCTTAACCCCCCCAGGGACAACTAATGAAAAACTGTTTTTT. Translation: CASSLTPPGTTNEKLFF.

This clone is a singleton in its sample. The rearrangement joins TRBV11-2 to TRBJ2-3; possible D gene TRBD2, 7 bases. Germline V lookup: CDR1 SGHAT, CDR2 FQNNGV. The CDR3 has 19 amino acids. Trimming shortened V by 4 bases and J by 4 bases, and 27 bases separated the two germline ends. The CDR3 nucleotides are TGTGCCAGCAGCTCAATAGGGGGGGTTGGGATCCGTGGCGCAGATACGCAGTATTTT. Protein product: CASSSIGGVGIRGADTQYF.

The V call is TRBV21-1, the J call TRBJ1-5; the D segment call TRBD1 is taken from the table without a DNA check. TRBV21-1 is a pseudogene locus. The CDR3 runs 16 residues. This CDR3 reads CASSSYRDRSNQPQHF. DNA of the CDR3: TGTGCCAGCAGCTCCTACCGGGACAGAAGCAATCAGCCCCAGCATTTT.

The chain combines TRBV14 with TRBJ2-7; 9 bases are a match to TRBD1. Germline V gives CDR1 SGHDN, CDR2 FVKESK. The CDR3 loop spans 17 amino acids. V gave up 4 bases and J gave up 2 bases; unmatched junction bases: 12. CDR3 in DNA: TGTGCCAGCAGCCCCTCTGGGACAGGGCGCTCTACCTACGAGCAGTACTTC. Translation: CASSPSGTGRSTYEQYF.

The chain uses TRBV27 and TRBJ2-7; 10 bases fit TRBD1. V gave up 7 bases and J gave up 1 base; unmatched junction bases: 4. CDR1 and CDR2 from the germline V gene are MNHEY and SMNVEV (reference sequence). The CDR3 extends over 14 amino acids. The CDR3 nucleotides read TGTGCCAGCAATCCGGGACAGGGGTCCTACGAGCAGTACTTC. It codes for CASNPGQGSYEQYF.

This clone was seen only a few times. The chain links TRBV6-2 or TRBV6-3 to TRBJ2-2, with 10 bases that match TRBD2. Trimming took 0 bases from V and 8 from J; bases not matched to a gene: 12. The CDR3 consists of 18 residues. The V gene's germline CDR1 is MNHEY and CDR2 SVGEGT. The CDR3 protein is CASSYSKALAGTRGELFF. CDR3 DNA: TGTGCCAGCAGTTACTCGAAGGCACTAGCGGGGACGAGGGGGGAGCTGTTTTTT.

This clone turned up a few times. The chain has TRBV29-1 and TRBJ1-5; the D is unclear. Deletions cut 5 bases from V and 2 bases from J, with 16 bases between. CDR1 SQVTM and CDR2 ANQGSEA come from the germline V gene. This CDR3 spans 15 amino acids. The chain's CDR3 is CSVTLSGGGNQPQHF. Written as DNA, the CDR3 is TGCAGCGTTACTCTCAGCGGCGGGGGCAATCAGCCCCAGCATTTT.

V gene TRBV12-3 or TRBV12-4 combines with J gene TRBJ1-1; D call uncertain. The CDR3 runs to 12 residues. The germline V and J ends were trimmed by 6 bases and 3 bases, with 8 bases remaining between them. CDR3: CASRRRYTEAFF. CDR3 in DNA: TGTGCCAGCAGGAGGCGGTACACTGAAGCTTTCTTT.

The chain joins TRBV3-1 (or the pseudogene TRBV3-2) to TRBJ1-5; 7 bases are shared with TRBD1. Trimming removed 1 base from V and 6 bases from J; junction bases left unmatched: 6. The CDR3 consists of 15 residues. Germline V gene sequence: CDR1 LGHDT, CDR2 YNNKEL (reference sequence). CDR3 coding DNA: TGTGCCAGCAGCCAAGCCCAGACAGGGCCTCAGCCCCAGCATTTT. This sequence encodes CASSQAQTGPQPQHF.

V gene TRBV28 combines with J gene TRBJ1-2; TRBD1 might be the D (6 bases). There are 16 residues in the CDR3. V lost 6 bases and J 8 bases, leaving 25 bases between the germline ends. CDR1 and CDR2 (germline): MDHEN, SYDVKM. The chain's CDR3 is CASRTARDTAVGGYTF. The CDR3 DNA sequence: TGTGCCAGCAGGACGGCCCGGGACACGGCCGTTGGAGGCTACACCTTC.

The rearrangement uses TRBV7-9 and TRBJ2-2; 11 bases align to TRBD2. Germline assignment: CDR1 SEHNR and CDR2 FQNEAQ (reference sequence). Trimming took 7 bases from V and 6 from J; bases not matched to a gene: 10. This CDR3 contains 16 residues. The CDR3 spells CASKGLAGSRAGELFF. CDR3 nucleotide sequence: TGTGCCAGCAAAGGACTAGCGGGTTCGCGAGCCGGGGAGCTGTTTTTT. Supplemented by reference TRBV7-9 and TRBJ2-2, the full variable domain reads DTGVSQNPRHKITKRGQNVTFRCDPISEHNRLYWYRQTLGQGPEFLTYFQNEAQLEKSRLLSDRFSAERPKGSFSTLEIQRTEQGDSAMYLCASKGLAGSRAGELFFGEGSRLTVL.

The chain has TRBV7-2 and TRBJ2-1, with 13 bases aligning to TRBD2. The CDR3 has 14 amino acids. CDR1 and CDR2 from the germline V gene are SGHTA and FQGNSA. Unmatched junction bases numbered 6, after V lost 9 bases and J lost 7 bases. CDR3 amino acids: CASTSGGAVNEQFF. CDR3 sequence (DNA): TGTGCCAGTACTAGCGGGGGGGCCGTGAATGAGCAGTTCTTC.

The rearrangement joins TRBV30 to TRBJ1-5; D possibly corresponds to TRBD1 (6 bases). V gave up 0 bases and J gave up 0 bases, with 12 bases separating them. The CDR3 runs to 16 residues. Looked up from germline, CDR1 is GTSNPN and CDR2 is SVGIG (reference sequence). The CDR3 DNA follows: TGTGCCTGGAGTGTACTAGGGGGTGATAGCAATCAGCCCCAGCATTTT. Translated, it gives CAWSVLGGDSNQPQHF.

This rearrangement joins TRBV27 to TRBJ1-5, with D perhaps matching TRBD1 (5 bases). The V end lost 5 bases, the J end lost 2 bases, and 13 bases lay between the germline ends. CDR1 MNHEY and CDR2 SMNVEV come from the germline V gene (reference sequence). The CDR3 runs to 15 residues. The CDR3 is CASSPQAMGNQPQHF. CDR3 bases: TGTGCCAGCAGTCCACAGGCTATGGGCAATCAGCCCCAGCATTTT.

The chain links TRBV18 to TRBJ2-2; a weak D match, TRBD2 (6 bases). This CDR3 has 15 residues. Germline CDR1 is KGHSH and CDR2 is LQKENI. V was trimmed by 2 bases and J by 5 bases, leaving 12 bases between them. CDR3 nucleotides: TGTGCCAGCTCACCAAATAAAGGGAGGACCGGGGAGCTGTTTTTT. Protein: CASSPNKGRTGELFF.